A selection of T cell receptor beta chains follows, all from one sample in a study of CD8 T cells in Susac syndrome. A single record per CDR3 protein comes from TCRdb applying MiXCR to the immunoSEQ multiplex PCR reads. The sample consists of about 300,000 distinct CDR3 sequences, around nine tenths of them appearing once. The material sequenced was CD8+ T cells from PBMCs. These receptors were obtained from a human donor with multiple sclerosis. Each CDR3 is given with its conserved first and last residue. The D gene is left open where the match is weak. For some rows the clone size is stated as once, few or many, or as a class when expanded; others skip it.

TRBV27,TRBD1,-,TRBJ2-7,CASSFRDRPYEQYF,TGTGCCAGCAGTTTCAGGGACAGGCCCTACGAGCAGTACTTC
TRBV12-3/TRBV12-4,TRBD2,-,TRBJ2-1,CASSSPASGRSPEQFF,TGTGCCAGCAGTTCCCCAGCTAGCGGGAGAAGCCCTGAGCAGTTCTTC
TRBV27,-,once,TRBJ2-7,CASSPPLRSGIYEQYF,TGTGCCAGCAGTCCCCCCCTTCGGAGCGGAATATACGAGCAGTACTTC
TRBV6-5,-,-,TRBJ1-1,CASSYGDGTEAFF,TGTGCCAGCAGTTACGGGGACGGCACTGAAGCTTTCTTT
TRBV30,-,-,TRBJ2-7,CAWASPLGEQYF,TGTGCCTGGGCTAGCCCCTTGGGGGAGCAGTACTTC
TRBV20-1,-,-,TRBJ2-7,CSARAWPDKQYF,TGCAGTGCTAGAGCTTGGCCGGACAAGCAGTACTTC
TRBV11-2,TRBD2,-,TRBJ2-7,CASSLELVSSGKTYEQYF,TGTGCCAGCAGCTTAGAATTGGTGTCTAGCGGGAAAACCTACGAGCAGTACTTC
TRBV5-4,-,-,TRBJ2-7,CASSSDLAIYEQYF,TGTGCCAGCAGCTCGGACTTGGCGATCTACGAGCAGTACTTC
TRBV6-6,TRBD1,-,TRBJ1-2,CASSYPETGGGYGYTF,TGTGCCAGCAGTTACCCTGAGACAGGGGGCGGCTATGGCTACACCTTC
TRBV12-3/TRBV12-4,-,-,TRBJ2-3,CASTTVGGPDTQYF,TGTGCCAGCACCACCGTCGGGGGCCCAGATACGCAGTATTTT
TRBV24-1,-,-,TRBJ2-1,CATSDYRESSYNEQFF,TGTGCCACCAGTGACTACAGGGAGAGCTCCTACAATGAGCAGTTCTTC
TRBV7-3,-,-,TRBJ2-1,CASSSPLDNEQFF,TGTGCCAGCAGCTCCCCTCTTGACAATGAGCAGTTCTTC
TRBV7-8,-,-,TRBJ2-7,CASSGQGGLIYEQYF,TGTGCCAGCAGCGGTCAAGGGGGGCTGATCTACGAGCAATACTTC
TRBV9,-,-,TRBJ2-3,CASRPIEGDTQYF,TGTGCCAGCAGACCCATTGAAGGAGATACGCAGTATTTT
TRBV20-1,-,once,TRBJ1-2,CSARDREGGVYGYTF,TGCAGTGCTAGAGACCGAGAAGGGGGGGTATATGGCTACACCTTC
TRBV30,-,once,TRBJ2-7,CAWSEGNYEQYF,TGTGCCTGGAGTGAGGGCAACTACGAGCAGTACTTC
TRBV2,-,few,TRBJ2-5,CASERGTQYF,TGTGCCAGCGAACGAGGGACCCAGTACTTC
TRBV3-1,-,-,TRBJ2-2,CASSQDMGLTVDTGELFF,TGTGCCAGCAGCCAAGATATGGGCTTAACGGTGGACACCGGGGAGCTGTTTTTT
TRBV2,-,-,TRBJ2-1,CASSEWNSAYNEQFF,TGTGCCAGCAGTGAGTGGAATAGCGCCTACAATGAGCAGTTCTTC
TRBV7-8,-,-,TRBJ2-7,CASSLAIGGYYEQYF,TGTGCCAGCAGCTTAGCCATCGGTGGGTACTACGAGCAGTACTTC
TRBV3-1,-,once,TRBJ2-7,CASSQPGSSYEQYF,TGTGCCAGCAGCCAACCAGGTAGCTCCTACGAGCAGTACTTC
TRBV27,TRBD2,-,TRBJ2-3,CASSFLAGGWDTDTQYF,TGTGCCAGCAGTTTTCTAGCGGGAGGGTGGGACACAGATACGCAGTATTTT
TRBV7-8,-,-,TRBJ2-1,CASSPGRPGWASYNEQFF,TGTGCCAGCAGCCCCGGCCGCCCGGGCTGGGCCTCCTACAATGAGCAGTTCTTC
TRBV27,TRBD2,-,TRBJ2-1,CASSLWGTSGRPYEQFF,TGTGCCAGCAGTTTATGGGGGACTAGCGGGAGGCCCTATGAGCAGTTCTTC
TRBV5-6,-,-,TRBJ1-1,CASSLVARETEAFF,TGTGCCAGCAGCTTGGTTGCCCGGGAAACTGAAGCTTTCTTT
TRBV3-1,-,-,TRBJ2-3,CASSQVFAGPSGDTQYF,TGTGCCAGCAGCCAAGTCTTCGCCGGCCCCTCGGGAGATACGCAGTATTTT
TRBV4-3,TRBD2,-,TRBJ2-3,CASSQDGGTSGSSTDTQYF,TGCGCCAGCAGCCAAGATGGGGGAACTAGCGGGTCTAGCACAGATACGCAGTATTTT
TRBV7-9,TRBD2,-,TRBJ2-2,CASSFFGTGGGELFF,TGTGCCAGCAGCTTCTTCGGGACGGGGGGCGGGGAGCTGTTTTTT